These T cell receptor beta chains were read from a single sample in a study of human T cells and chemical hapten exposure. TCRdb independently ran MiXCR on the RACE reads; one entry per CDR3 protein. The sample consists of about 380,000 distinct CDR3 sequences, about 6% of them appearing once. This sample comprised whole blood, obtained in connection with sensitization to the hapten diphenylcyclopropenone (DPC). The receptors were sampled from a woman aged 18-29 years with alopecia areata. Some clones in this sample may be carry-over from other donors' samples. CDR3s include the opening cysteine and the closing phenylalanine or tryptophan. Fields, in order: clone size, D gene, J gene, V gene, CDR3 DNA, CDR3 protein. A D gene is named only where the DNA matches it firmly. Clone size appears in some rows only: once, few, many, or a class for an expanded clone.

few,TRBD1,TRBJ2-1,TRBV5-4,TGTGCCAGCAGCTTGGGGACAGGGACCGAGGATGAGCAGTTCTTC,CASSLGTGTEDEQFF
few,-,TRBJ1-6,TRBV7-2,TGTGCCAGCAGCTTAGGTACAGGCCGTGCTGGCTCACCCCTCCACTTT,CASSLGTGRAGSPLHF
-,-,TRBJ1-1,TRBV29-1,TGCAGCGTTGAAGGGCAAGTCGTCACTGAAGCTTTCTTT,CSVEGQVVTEAFF
-,-,TRBJ2-3,TRBV6-2/TRBV6-3,TGTGCCAGCAGTTACGGGTATGGCGGCGCCACAGATACGCAGTATTTT,CASSYGYGGATDTQYF
-,TRBD2,TRBJ2-7,TRBV18,TGTGCCAGCTCACCACCATTAGCGGGGGTCGGGAAGCAGTACTTC,CASSPPLAGVGKQYF
-,TRBD1,TRBJ1-1,TRBV27,TGTGCCAGCAGTTTACCGACAGGGAGGGCTTTCTTT,CASSLPTGRAFF
few,-,TRBJ1-1,TRBV2,TGTGCCAGCAGTGAACACGACACTGAAGCTTTCTTT,CASSEHDTEAFF
-,TRBD1,TRBJ1-1,TRBV6-6,TGTGCCAGCAAGCGACAGGGGGCCCCGAAGGGTGAAGCTTTCTTT,CASKRQGAPKGEAFF
-,-,TRBJ1-1,TRBV6-5,TGTGCCAGCAGTTACCAGGGAATGAACACTGAAGCTTTCTTT,CASSYQGMNTEAFF
-,TRBD2,TRBJ2-7,TRBV7-2,TGTGCCAGCAGCTTAGCCATCGGGCTAGCGGGGGGGCCCTACGAGCAGTACTTC,CASSLAIGLAGGPYEQYF
many,TRBD2,TRBJ2-5,TRBV5-5,TGTGCCAGCATCCCTGCGGGAGGAGGGGCCAGGACCCAAGAGACCCAGTACTTC,CASIPAGGGARTQETQYF
many,TRBD2,TRBJ2-2,TRBV20-1,TGCAGTGCTAGACTAGCGGGGTTGAACGGGGAGCTGTTTTTT,CSARLAGLNGELFF
many,TRBD1,TRBJ1-5,TRBV27,TGTGCCAGCAGTGGGACAGGGGCCACACAGCCCCAGCATTTT,CASSGTGATQPQHF
-,-,TRBJ2-3,TRBV6-4,TGTGCCAGCAGTGCCAGGGTCGGTGATACGCAGTATTTT,CASSARVGDTQYF
few,-,TRBJ2-2,TRBV2,TGTGCCAGCGGGCCCCGAACAGGGGAGGGCGGGGAGCTGTTTTTT,CASGPRTGEGGELFF
many,TRBD1,TRBJ1-1,TRBV6-2/TRBV6-3,TGTGCCAGCAGTTCCCATGGGACAGTGAACACTGAAGCTTTCTTT,CASSSHGTVNTEAFF
-,-,TRBJ2-5,TRBV6-5,TGTGCCAGCAGCGTAACTCGAGCAGAGACCCAGTACTTC,CASSVTRAETQYF
few,-,TRBJ1-5,TRBV7-9,TGTGCCAGCGCTAGCGGGGGAGGTGGCAATCAGCCCCAGCATTTT,CASASGGGGNQPQHF
many,-,TRBJ1-5,TRBV29-1,TGCAGCGCCCGGGACTACAATCAGCCCCAGCATTTT,CSARDYNQPQHF
-,-,TRBJ2-3,TRBV9,TGTGCCAGCAGCCGAACGGGACTTTACACAGATACGCAGTATTTT,CASSRTGLYTDTQYF
many,-,TRBJ1-4,TRBV4-1,TGCGCCAGCAGCCAAGTCGGGATGACTGGGTCGGGTGAAAAACTGTTTTTT,CASSQVGMTGSGEKLFF
many,-,TRBJ2-7,TRBV11-2,TGTGCCAGCAGCTTAGAAACGAGGGGTCCGTACGAGCAGTACTTC,CASSLETRGPYEQYF
-,TRBD2,TRBJ2-3,TRBV29-1,TGCAGCGCAACCGGGGGGGACCAAAGGAACACAGATACGCAGTATTTT,CSATGGDQRNTDTQYF
many,-,TRBJ1-3,TRBV5-6,TGTGCCAGCAGCTTGGAGTCCGGCGTAGACACCATATATTTT,CASSLESGVDTIYF
few,-,TRBJ2-3,TRBV7-9,TGTGCCAGCAGCTCGGGACAGAATAGTGGGACTACAGATACGCAGTATTTT,CASSSGQNSGTTDTQYF
many,-,TRBJ2-3,TRBV6-5,TGTGCCAGCAGTTACGGGGCAGGAGATTTTAGCACAGATACGCAGTATTTT,CASSYGAGDFSTDTQYF
many,TRBD1,TRBJ1-5,TRBV20-1,TGCAGTGCTAGTGGGCCTGACAGGGCCCATCAGCCCCAGCATTTT,CSASGPDRAHQPQHF
once,TRBD1,TRBJ2-3,TRBV20-1,TGCAGTGCTAGAGTGGGACAGGGGGCGGCAGATACGCAGTATTTT,CSARVGQGAADTQYF
few,-,TRBJ2-1,TRBV6-2/TRBV6-3,TGTGCCAGCAGCCGACAGGCTCTCGATAATGAGCAGTTCTTC,CASSRQALDNEQFF
many,-,TRBJ2-3,TRBV6-2/TRBV6-3,TGTGCCAGCAGGAGACAGGGAGGAGATACGCAGTATTTT,CASRRQGGDTQYF
many,-,TRBJ1-1,TRBV2,TGTGCCAGCATGCAGAACACTGAAGCTTTCTTT,CASMQNTEAFF
many,-,TRBJ1-1,TRBV29-1,TGCAGCGTTCGGGGGGGCGCAATCGAGAACACTGAAGCTTTCTTT,CSVRGGAIENTEAFF
-,TRBD2,TRBJ2-2,TRBV9,TGTGCCAGCAGCATGCCGGGACTATTATATTTGGTTGTTACCGGGGAGCTGTTTTTT,CASSMPGLLYLVVTGELFF
few,-,TRBJ2-3,TRBV7-2,TGTGCCAGCAGCTTCCGTCCAGACACAGATACGCAGTATTTT,CASSFRPDTDTQYF
many,-,TRBJ1-6,TRBV29-1,TGCAGCGTTACCGACAGAGCGGGTTCACCCCTCCACTTT,CSVTDRAGSPLHF
many,TRBD1,TRBJ1-1,TRBV29-1,TGCAGCGCAGTGAGTGACAGGGTGGAGACTGAAGCTTTCTTT,CSAVSDRVETEAFF
many,-,TRBJ1-1,TRBV20-1,TGCAGTGCTAACAAGCCGGGCACCACTGAAGCTTTCTTT,CSANKPGTTEAFF
few,-,TRBJ2-1,TRBV20-1,TGCAGTGCTACCCCTTGGCGGGGAAGCTCCTACAATGAGCAGTTCTTC,CSATPWRGSSYNEQFF
-,-,TRBJ2-3,TRBV3-1,TGTGCCAGCAGCCCAGCCTCCTTAGTTGTCACAGATACGCAGTATTTT,CASSPASLVVTDTQYF
many,-,TRBJ1-1,TRBV6-2/TRBV6-3,TGTGCCAGAGGACAGCGGGGCACTGAAGCTTTCTTT,CARGQRGTEAFF
few,-,TRBJ2-4,TRBV29-1,TGCAGCGTAAACGTCGGGGTAGCCAAAAACATTCAGTACTTC,CSVNVGVAKNIQYF
many,-,TRBJ1-1,TRBV7-3,TGTGCCAGCAGCTTAGCGAGAGAGATGAACACTGAAGCTTTCTTT,CASSLAREMNTEAFF
few,TRBD2,TRBJ2-3,TRBV20-1,TGCAGTGAAGCACTAGCGGGGACCACAGATACGCAGTATTTT,CSEALAGTTDTQYF
few,-,TRBJ1-3,TRBV28,TGTGCCAGCATCAACCCAGGGACTGGAAACACCATATATTTT,CASINPGTGNTIYF
many,-,TRBJ2-2,TRBV12-3/TRBV12-4,TGTGCCAGCAGTTTGCCGGGACGGGGAAGCGGGGAGCTGTTTTTT,CASSLPGRGSGELFF
few,TRBD1,TRBJ2-5,TRBV5-1,TGCGCCAGCAGCGTAAACCGGGACAGGGGCTACCAAACTTTC,CASSVNRDRGYQTF
-,TRBD1,TRBJ1-6,TRBV12-3/TRBV12-4,TGTGCCAGCAGTGAGGGACAGGGCAATAATTCACCCCTCCACTTT,CASSEGQGNNSPLHF
-,-,TRBJ1-1,TRBV27,TGTGCCAGCATTCCAAGGGGCGGAAACTCTATTACTGAAGCTTTCTTT,CASIPRGGNSITEAFF